This passage covers 15 T cell receptor beta chains from one sample sequenced in a study of T and B cells in COVID-19 patients. From blood, roughly 250-550 ng of genomic DNA served as TRB template. BIOMED2 TRB-A/B primer pools were used in multiplex TRB PCR. MiXCR was run by TCRdb on the multiplex PCR reads, yielding one entry per CDR3 protein. This sample has tens of thousands of distinct CDR3 sequences, with approximately 29% found just once. What was sequenced was blood. All receptors come from a human donor who had recovered from COVID-19.

The chain recombines TRBV6-1 with TRBJ2-5; D gene ambiguous. Trimming pared 6 bases from V and 1 base from J, leaving 12 bases between. Per the germline V gene, CDR1 is MNHNS and CDR2 is SASEGT. This CDR3 is built from 14 residues. CDR3 residues: CASREVTAQETQYF. The CDR3 DNA reads TGTGCCAGCAGAGAGGTTACCGCCCAAGAGACCCAGTACTTC.

Only a few counts were recorded for this clonotype. The chain employs TRBV6-2 or TRBV6-3 and TRBJ2-1, with TRBD1 identical over 7 bases. From germline, CDR1 is MNHEY and CDR2 SVGEGT. This CDR3 is 16 amino acids long. Trimming cost V 5 bases and J 4 bases; bases outside gene matches: 11. DNA for the CDR3: TGTGCCAGCAGTCGACAGGGCCTGGGAGTTTACAATGAGCAGTTCTTC. Its protein product is CASSRQGLGVYNEQFF.

By proportion, this clonotype is medium-sized. The J gene is TRBJ1-2, the V gene TRBV29-1, with a tentative D call TRBD1 (5 bases). V was clipped by 2 bases and J by 5 bases, with 6 bases between them. The germline V gene has CDR1 SQVTM and CDR2 ANQGSEA. The CDR3 runs 11 residues. This chain's CDR3 is CSVETGYGYTF. DNA for the CDR3: TGCAGCGTTGAAACAGGATATGGCTACACCTTC.

The chain recombines TRBV27 with TRBJ2-7; maybe TRBD1 (6 bases). The CDR3 extends over 13 amino acids. The germline gives CDR1 MNHEY, CDR2 SMNVEV (reference sequence). V lost 6 bases, J lost 5 bases, and 14 bases lay in between. The DNA for the CDR3 is TGTGCCAGCAGCACGCCAGGGGCGGACGAGCAGTACTTC. Its protein product is CASSTPGADEQYF.

This clonotype was recorded many times. V gene TRBV18 combines with J gene TRBJ2-2, with TRBD1 matching over 7 bases. After removal of 6 bases from V and 0 bases from J, the junction contained 1 base not matched to a gene. Germline CDR1 reads KGHSH; CDR2 reads LQKENI. The CDR3 is made up of 14 amino acids. The CDR3 region has the DNA TGTGCCAGCTCGGGACAGTCGAACACCGGGGAGCTGTTTTTT. It yields the protein CASSGQSNTGELFF.

This clonotype was counted between two and nine times. The chain combines TRBV12-3 or TRBV12-4 with TRBJ2-3; 8 nucleotides align to TRBD1. V was pared by 6 bases and J by 1 base, with 6 bases of the junction left unmatched. The CDR3 totals 15 residues. The CDR3 DNA reads TGTGCCAGCAGACGAGGGACAGGAGGCACAGATACGCAGTATTTT. This translates into CASRRGTGGTDTQYF.

By sample fraction, this clonotype is medium-sized. This rearrangement joins TRBV27 to TRBJ2-3; D unclear. CDR3 length: 12 amino acids. The V end was cut by 8 bases, the J end by 1 base, with 7 bases between. Germline V CDR1 and CDR2: MNHEY, SMNVEV (reference sequence). The CDR3 bases are TGTGCCAGCCTTTCCCGCACAGATACGCAGTATTTT. Protein: CASLSRTDTQYF.

By share, this clonotype counts as medium-sized. The chain recombines TRBV19 with TRBJ2-1; D call uncertain. The germline V gene encodes CDR1 LNHDA and CDR2 SQIVND (reference sequence). The V gene lost 3 bases and the J gene lost 7 bases, with 10 bases spanning the gap. This CDR3 has 13 amino acids. The CDR3 coding sequence is TGTGCCAGTAGTATGCTACCCCGGAATGAGCAGTTCTTC. The encoded protein is CASSMLPRNEQFF.

The rearrangement uses TRBV7-6 and TRBJ1-4; a weak D match, TRBD1 (5 bases). The CDR3 has 12 amino acids. Germline CDR1 reads SGHVS; CDR2 reads FNYEAQ. The V gene lost 9 bases and the J gene lost 7 bases, with 12 bases spanning the gap. CDR3 nucleotides: TGTGCCAGTCGCGGGGGGTCTGAAAAACTGTTTTTT. As protein: CASRGGSEKLFF.

This clonotype was picked up many times. V and J are TRBV19 and TRBJ2-7; 14 positions agree with TRBD2. This CDR3 spans 19 amino acids. J was trimmed by 0 bases and V by 5 bases; bases with no gene match: 12. CDR1 and CDR2 (germline): LNHDA, SQIVND (reference sequence). DNA for the CDR3: TGTGCCAGTAGTTTTGGACTAGCGGGAGGACCTCGGAGCTCCTACGAGCAGTACTTC. Translation gives CASSFGLAGGPRSSYEQYF.

J is TRBJ2-1 and V is TRBV4-3, with 11 nucleotides matching TRBD2. The junction had 13 bases not matched to a gene; V was cut back by 5 bases and J by 7 bases. CDR3 size: 17 residues. CDR1 is LGHNA and CDR2 is YSLEER in the germline V gene. DNA for the CDR3: TGCGCCAGCAGCGGACCACTAGCGGGAGTGTCTAGGAATGAGCAGTTCTTC. It encodes CASSGPLAGVSRNEQFF.

This clonotype showed up just a few times. This sequence joins TRBV6-5 and TRBJ2-5; D possibly uses TRBD1 or TRBD2 (5 bases each). This CDR3 region has 12 residues. Germline V CDR1 and CDR2: MNHEY, SVGAGI. The ends were cut back, 2 bases at V and 9 bases at J, with 10 bases in the middle. The CDR3 DNA sequence: TGTGCCAGCAGTTACGACAGAGGGTCCCAGTACTTC. It codes for CASSYDRGSQYF.

J is TRBJ2-2 and V is TRBV18; TRBD2 is a possible D gene (6 bases). Deletions cut 1 base from V and 7 bases from J, with 16 bases between. The germline V gene has CDR1 KGHSH and CDR2 LQKENI. The length of the CDR3 is 16 residues. CDR3 residues: CASSPLRPGAGGELFF. CDR3 coding DNA: TGTGCCAGCTCACCACTTCGTCCGGGAGCGGGCGGGGAGCTGTTTTTT.

The sample holds many counts of this clonotype. V gene TRBV6-5 combines with J gene TRBJ1-6, with TRBD1 identical over 9 bases. The germline CDR1 and CDR2 sequences are MNHEY and SVGAGI. CDR3 length equals 16 residues. V was clipped by 6 bases and J by 7 bases; unmatched bases: 10. The CDR3 region is CASRRDRGAGNSPLHF. CDR3 nucleotides: TGTGCCAGCAGACGAGACAGGGGGGCTGGGAATTCACCCCTCCACTTT.

This clonotype was seen many times. The chain is built from TRBV18 and TRBJ2-3; no clear D gene. Trimming cost V 2 bases and J 4 bases, with 7 bases left between them. This CDR3 spans 13 amino acids. Germline CDR1 reads KGHSH; CDR2 reads LQKENI. CDR3 coding DNA: TGTGCCAGCTCACCAACAGTAGCAGATACGCAGTATTTT. Protein sequence: CASSPTVADTQYF.